This T cell receptor beta chain emerged from a study of blood T cell repertoires in COVID-19. Study-level background: The samples span acute and convalescent COVID-19 from the United States, Italy and Spain. The analysed material was cDNA or gDNA that came from T cells, B-cell-depleted T cells, or PBMCs.

Only in-frame clones appear in the TCRdb table, and some are missing; sequencing was by immunoSEQ multiplex PCR. In the table there are over 250,000 clones, approximately 90% of which are singletons. In germline, CDR1 is KGHSH, CDR2 LQKENI. Trimming removed 0 bases from V and 9 bases from J; junction bases left unmatched: 17. CDR3 length: 17 amino acids. Clinical history reported by participants formed the basis on which cohorts were assigned. In Cohort 3, a recovered donor had either two negative PCRs, clearance, or symptom resolution. The chain recombines TRBV18 with TRBJ2-7; 7 nucleotides align to TRBD2. Sequencing was carried out using PBMCs or T cells enriched from blood (not recorded which). The sequence came from a middle-aged man who had recovered from COVID-19. CDR3 in amino acids: CASSPPSASGSTFGQYF. DNA for the CDR3: TGTGCCAGCTCACCACCGTCGGCTAGCGGTTCGACGTTTGGGCAGTACTTC. The whole variable domain, remainder taken from reference TRBV18 and TRBJ2-7, is NAGVMQNPRHLVRRRGQEARLRCSPMKGHSHVYWYRQLPEEGLKFMVYLQKENIIDESGMPKERFSAEFPKEGPSILRIQQVVRGDSAAYFCASSPPSASGSTFGQYFGPGTRLTVT.